This passage covers 15 T cell receptor beta chains from one sample sequenced in a study of a mutant IDH1 vaccine in newly diagnosed glioma. As to time point: week 47, end of study. The investigators gave 300 ug of mutant IDH1 20-mer peptide in each vaccine dose, together with topical imiquimod. Here immunoSEQ multiplex PCR was the method, and the copy in TCRdb shows in-frame clones only, minus some. This table holds around 11,000 clones, 65% to 85% found once. The antigens these receptors bind are not known. The sequencing used PBMCs, collected from a glioma patient whose treatment included an IDH1 peptide vaccine. These receptors all stem from a man aged 25-45 years with glioma.

The genes are TRBV6-1 and TRBJ1-2; possibly TRBD1 for D (6 bases). Trimming stripped 9 bases from V and 4 bases from J, with 18 bases between. Per the germline V gene, CDR1 is MNHNS and CDR2 is SASEGT. CDR3 length equals 14 residues. The CDR3 protein is CARRAGAEFYGYTF. The CDR3 coding sequence is TGTGCCAGGCGGGCGGGGGCAGAGTTCTATGGCTACACCTTC.

This clone was seen just once. This chain uses TRBV28 with TRBJ2-7; 12 nucleotides line up with TRBD2. Germline V gene data show CDR1 as MDHEN and CDR2 as SYDVKM. The CDR3 is made up of 13 amino acids. J lost 4 bases, V lost 7 bases, and 2 bases had no gene match. The CDR3 here is CASKTSGSYEQYF. The CDR3 coding sequence is TGTGCCAGCAAGACTAGCGGGAGTTACGAGCAGTACTTC.

The chain carries TRBV14 and TRBJ2-3; 8 bases align to TRBD1. The CDR3 sequence is 14 residues long. Germline loops: CDR1 SGHDN, CDR2 FVKESK. Trimming at V came to 5 bases and at J to 4 bases, leaving 5 bases not matched to a gene. The CDR3 DNA reads as TGTGCCAGCAGCTTGACAGGGGAGGCAGATACGCAGTATTTT. Translated: CASSLTGEADTQYF.

J is TRBJ1-3 and V is TRBV30, with 9 bases identical to TRBD1. CDR1 and CDR2 from the germline V gene are GTSNPN and SVGIG (reference sequence). Losses at the gene ends were 5 bases for V and 2 bases for J; bases not matched to a gene: 7. The CDR3 spans 15 residues. CDR3 residues: CAWSRDRATGNTIYF. CDR3 DNA sequence: TGTGCCTGGTCTCGGGACAGGGCAACTGGAAACACCATATATTTT.

J is TRBJ2-7 and V is TRBV4-1; D might be TRBD1 (6 bases). Trimming shortened V by 1 base and J by 0 bases, and 13 bases separated the two germline ends. CDR1 is MGHRA and CDR2 is YSYEKL in the germline V gene. This CDR3 has 16 amino acids. The CDR3, as DNA: TGCGCCAGCAGCCAAGCTTCCACAGGGAGCTCCTACGAGCAGTACTTC. It is translated as CASSQASTGSSYEQYF.

The rearrangement joins TRBV5-1 to TRBJ2-3; D is undetermined. CDR3 length: 14 residues. Germline V gene data show CDR1 as SGHRS and CDR2 as YFSETQ. V was cut by 0 bases and J by 2 bases, with 7 bases left in between. CDR3 sequence: CASSLGGSTDTQYF. In nucleotides, the CDR3 is TGCGCCAGCAGCTTGGGGGGATCCACAGATACGCAGTATTTT.

The chain employs TRBV7-7 and TRBJ2-2, with D possibly matching TRBD2 (5 bases). Germline lookup yields CDR1 SSHAT and CDR2 FNYEAQ (reference sequence). With 1 base removed from V and 3 bases from J, the gap between germline ends came to 6 bases. The CDR3 is 14 residues long. This CDR3 is CASSLVAHTGELFF. The CDR3 coding sequence is TGTGCCAGCAGCTTAGTAGCGCACACCGGGGAGCTGTTTTTT.

As regards this clone: At one boundary the junction diverges from the germline segment, which might be a read error. The V and J genes are TRBV7-9 and TRBJ2-1; D gene ambiguous. The germline V gene encodes CDR1 SEHNR and CDR2 FQNEAQ (reference sequence). CDR3 length: 15 residues. The CDR3 region is CASSSMGLSYDEQFF. CDR3 sequence (DNA): TGTGCCAGCAGCTCAATGGGCTTGTCCTACGATGAGCAGTTCTTC.

This chain connects TRBV6-6 to TRBJ1-2, with D unresolved. CDR1 MNHNY and CDR2 SVGAGI come from the germline V gene (reference sequence). V dropped 2 bases and J dropped 6 bases, with 10 bases sitting between them. The CDR3 is 13 residues long. Written as DNA, the CDR3 is TGTGCCAGCAGTTACCAGACGGGCGATGGCTACACCTTC. Residues: CASSYQTGDGYTF.

This chain joins TRBV25-1 and TRBJ1-1, with D unclear. V was clipped by 2 bases and J by 3 bases, with 19 bases between them. Per germline, CDR1 MGHDK and CDR2 SYGVNS. This CDR3 is 17 amino acids long. The CDR3 here is CASSEVFGRGLDTEAFF. In nucleotides, the CDR3 is TGTGCCAGCAGTGAAGTTTTTGGGCGGGGTCTGGACACTGAAGCTTTCTTT.

V usage is TRBV2 and J usage is TRBJ2-5; D gene unclear. Looked up from germline, CDR1 is SNHLY and CDR2 is FYNNEI. This CDR3 contains 11 residues. Trimming took 6 bases from V and 1 from J, leaving 3 bases between them. CDR3 coding DNA: TGTGCCAGCAGCGGCCAAGAGACCCAGTACTTC. Translating it yields CASSGQETQYF.

The rearrangement joins TRBV2 to TRBJ2-1; possibly TRBD1 for D (6 bases). Germline V gene data show CDR1 as SNHLY and CDR2 as FYNNEI. Deletions cut 8 bases from V and 4 bases from J, with 9 bases between. The CDR3 sequence is 12 residues long. CDR3 loop: CASGRGYNEQFF. The CDR3 DNA reads TGTGCCAGCGGCAGGGGTTACAATGAGCAGTTCTTC.

J is TRBJ1-2 and V is TRBV6-5; TRBD1 is a possible D gene (5 bases). This CDR3 is 14 amino acids long. Per germline, CDR1 MNHEY and CDR2 SVGAGI. Trimming shortened V by 2 bases and J by 6 bases, and 13 bases separated the two germline ends. CDR3 DNA sequence: TGTGCCAGCAGTTACGGTAGGGGCGCCGATGGCTACACCTTC. It specifies CASSYGRGADGYTF.

V usage is TRBV10-3 and J usage is TRBJ1-1; no reliable D call. CDR1 is ENHRY, CDR2 SYGVKD, per germline. V lost 0 bases, J lost 9 bases, and 8 bases lay in between. This CDR3 has 12 residues. The CDR3 nucleotides read TGTGCCATCAGTGAGTCGGCGTCCCAAGCTTTCTTT. Residues: CAISESASQAFF.

CDR3 nucleotides: TGTGCCAGCAGTTACTCAAAGGGACGGGGGAACACCATATATTTT. Amino acid sequence: CASSYSKGRGNTIYF. The chain is built from TRBV6-5 and TRBJ1-3; perhaps TRBD1 as D (5 bases). The length of the CDR3 is 15 residues. The germline V gene encodes CDR1 MNHEY and CDR2 SVGAGI. The V end lost 0 bases, the J end lost 7 bases, and 13 bases lay between the germline ends.